The source of this T cell receptor beta chain is a study of blood T cell repertoires in COVID-19. As for the study in general: Some COVID-19 samples were acute and others convalescent; all came from the United States, Italy and Spain. From T cells, B-cell-depleted T cells, or PBMCs came the material, which was cDNA or gDNA.

The CDR3 length is 17 residues. V trimming: 0 bases; J trimming: 1 base; junction bases outside the gene matches: 5. The germline CDR1 and CDR2 sequences are LGHNA and YSLEER. Adults between roughly 18 and 95 years of age took part from fewer than 30 US areas. Clinical history reported by participants formed the basis on which cohorts were assigned. Only in-frame clones appear in the TCRdb table, and some are missing; sequencing was by immunoSEQ multiplex PCR. Of 150,000 to 250,000 clones listed, around 90% are singletons. The chain joins TRBV4-3 to TRBJ2-3, with 9 bases identical to TRBD2. The sequenced sample was PBMCs or T cells enriched from blood (not recorded which). This sequence was found in a woman aged 25 to 39 who had recovered from COVID-19. The CDR3 DNA is TGCGCCAGCAGCCAAGAACTTATAGCGGGGGGCACAGATACGCAGTATTTT. It translates to CASSQELIAGGTDTQYF.